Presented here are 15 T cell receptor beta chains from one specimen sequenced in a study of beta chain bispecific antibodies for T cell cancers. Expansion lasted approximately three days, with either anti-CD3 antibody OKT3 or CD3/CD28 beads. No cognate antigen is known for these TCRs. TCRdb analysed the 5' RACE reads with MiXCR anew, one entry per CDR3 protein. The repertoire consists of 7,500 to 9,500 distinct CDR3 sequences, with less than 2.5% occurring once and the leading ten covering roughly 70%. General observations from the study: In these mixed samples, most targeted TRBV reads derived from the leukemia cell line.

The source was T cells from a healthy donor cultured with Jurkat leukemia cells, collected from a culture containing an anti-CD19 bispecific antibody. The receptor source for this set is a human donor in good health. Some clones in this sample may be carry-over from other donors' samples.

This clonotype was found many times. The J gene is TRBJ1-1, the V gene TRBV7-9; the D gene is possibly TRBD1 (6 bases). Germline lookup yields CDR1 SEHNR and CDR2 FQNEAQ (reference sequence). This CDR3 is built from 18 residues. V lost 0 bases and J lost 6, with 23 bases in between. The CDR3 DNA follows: TGTGCCAGCAGCTTAGCGAGGGACACCCTCGCTGGAAGGGCTGAAGCTTTCTTT. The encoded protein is CASSLARDTLAGRAEAFF.

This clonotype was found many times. The CDR3 nucleotides are TGTGCCAGCAGTTACCGACAGGGAGAGACCCAGTACTTC. Amino acid sequence: CASSYRQGETQYF. V usage is TRBV6-5 and J usage is TRBJ2-5, with 7 bases that match TRBD1. CDR1 and CDR2 from the germline V gene are MNHEY and SVGAGI. The CDR3 runs 13 residues. The V and J ends lost 2 bases and 4 bases, in that order; junction bases with no gene match: 1.

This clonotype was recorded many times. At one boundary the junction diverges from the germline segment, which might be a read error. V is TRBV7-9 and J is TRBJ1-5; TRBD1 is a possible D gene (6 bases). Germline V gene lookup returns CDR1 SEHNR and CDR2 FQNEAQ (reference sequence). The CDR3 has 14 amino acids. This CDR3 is CASNLGGSNQPQHF. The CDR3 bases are TGTGCCAGCAACTTAGGGGGGAGCAATCAGCCCCAGCATTTT.

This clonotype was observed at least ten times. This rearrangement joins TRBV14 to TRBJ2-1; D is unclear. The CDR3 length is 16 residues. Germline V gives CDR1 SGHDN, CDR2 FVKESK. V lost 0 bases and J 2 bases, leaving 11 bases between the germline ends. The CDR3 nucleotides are TGTGCCAGCAGCCAAGAAAGTTCAGAAACCTACAATGAGCAGTTCTTC. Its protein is CASSQESSETYNEQFF.

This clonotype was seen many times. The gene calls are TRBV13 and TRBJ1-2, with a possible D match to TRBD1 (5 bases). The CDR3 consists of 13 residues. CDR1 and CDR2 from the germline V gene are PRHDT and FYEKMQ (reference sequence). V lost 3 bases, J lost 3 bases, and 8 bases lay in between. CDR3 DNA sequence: TGTGCCAGCAGCTTCGACAGATACTATGGCTACACCTTC. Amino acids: CASSFDRYYGYTF.

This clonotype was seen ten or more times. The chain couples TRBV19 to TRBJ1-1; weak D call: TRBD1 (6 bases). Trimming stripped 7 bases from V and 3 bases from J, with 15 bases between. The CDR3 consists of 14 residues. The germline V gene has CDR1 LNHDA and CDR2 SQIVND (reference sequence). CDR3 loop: CASIPQTGDTEAFF. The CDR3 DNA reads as TGTGCCAGTATCCCCCAGACAGGAGACACTGAAGCTTTCTTT. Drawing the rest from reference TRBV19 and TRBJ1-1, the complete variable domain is DGGITQSPKYLFRKEGQNVTLSCEQNLNHDAMYWYRQDPGQGLRLIYYSQIVNDFQKGDIAEGYSVSREKKESFPLTVTSAQKNPTAFYLCASIPQTGDTEAFFGQGTRLTVV.

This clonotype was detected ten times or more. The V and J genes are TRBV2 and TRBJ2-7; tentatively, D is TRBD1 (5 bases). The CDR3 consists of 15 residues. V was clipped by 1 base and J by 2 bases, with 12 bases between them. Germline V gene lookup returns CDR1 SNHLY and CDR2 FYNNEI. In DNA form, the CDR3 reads TGTGCCAGCAGTGAAGGAACAGGATCGCCCTACGAGCAGTACTTC. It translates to CASSEGTGSPYEQYF.

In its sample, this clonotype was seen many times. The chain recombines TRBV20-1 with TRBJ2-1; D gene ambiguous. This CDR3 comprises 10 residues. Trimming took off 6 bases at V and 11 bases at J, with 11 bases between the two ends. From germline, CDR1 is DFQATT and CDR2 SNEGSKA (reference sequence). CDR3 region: CSATEDQQFF. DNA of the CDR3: TGCAGTGCAACAGAAGATCAGCAGTTCTTC.

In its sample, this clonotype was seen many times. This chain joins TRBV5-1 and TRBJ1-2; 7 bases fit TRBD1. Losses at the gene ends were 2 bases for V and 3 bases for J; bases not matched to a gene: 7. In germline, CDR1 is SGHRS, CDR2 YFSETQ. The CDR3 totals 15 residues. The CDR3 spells CASSLNRGLHYGYTF. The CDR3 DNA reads TGCGCCAGCAGCTTAAACAGGGGATTACACTATGGCTACACCTTC.

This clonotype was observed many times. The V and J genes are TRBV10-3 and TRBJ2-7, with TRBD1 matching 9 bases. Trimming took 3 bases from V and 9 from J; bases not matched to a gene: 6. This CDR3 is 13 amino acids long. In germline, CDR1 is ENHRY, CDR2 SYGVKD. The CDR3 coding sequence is TGTGCCATCAGTGATGGGACAGGGAGGCGGCAGTACTTC. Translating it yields CAISDGTGRRQYF.

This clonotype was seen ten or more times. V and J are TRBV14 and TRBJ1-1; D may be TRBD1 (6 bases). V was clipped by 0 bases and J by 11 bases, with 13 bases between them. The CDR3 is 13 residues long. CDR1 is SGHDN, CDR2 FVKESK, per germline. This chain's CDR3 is CASSQDGGRQAFF. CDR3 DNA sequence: TGTGCCAGCAGCCAAGATGGGGGGCGCCAGGCTTTCTTT.

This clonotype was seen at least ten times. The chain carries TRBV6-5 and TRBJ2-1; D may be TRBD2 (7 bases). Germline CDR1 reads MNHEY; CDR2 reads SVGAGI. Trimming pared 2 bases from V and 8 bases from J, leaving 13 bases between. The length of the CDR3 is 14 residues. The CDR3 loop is CASSYPGGGDEQFF. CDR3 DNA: TGTGCCAGCAGTTACCCCGGCGGGGGCGATGAGCAGTTCTTC.

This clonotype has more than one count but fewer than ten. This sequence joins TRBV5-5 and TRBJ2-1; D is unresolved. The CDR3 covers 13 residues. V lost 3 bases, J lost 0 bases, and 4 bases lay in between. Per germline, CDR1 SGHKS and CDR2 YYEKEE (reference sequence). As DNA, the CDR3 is TGTGCCAGCAGCTCAGTCTCCTACAATGAGCAGTTCTTC. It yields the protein CASSSVSYNEQFF.

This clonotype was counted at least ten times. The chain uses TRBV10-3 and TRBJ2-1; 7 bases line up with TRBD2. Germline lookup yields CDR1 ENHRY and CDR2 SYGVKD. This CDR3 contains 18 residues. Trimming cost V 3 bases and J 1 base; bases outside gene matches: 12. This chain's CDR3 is CAISDSSMLAVSYNEQFF. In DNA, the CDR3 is TGTGCCATCAGTGATTCCTCCATGCTAGCGGTATCCTACAATGAGCAGTTCTTC.

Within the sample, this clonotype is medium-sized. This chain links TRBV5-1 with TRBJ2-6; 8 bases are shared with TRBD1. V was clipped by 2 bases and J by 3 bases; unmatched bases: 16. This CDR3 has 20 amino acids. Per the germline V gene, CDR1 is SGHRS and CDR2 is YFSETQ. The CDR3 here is CASSFELPSGGLSGANVLTF. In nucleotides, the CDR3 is TGCGCCAGCAGCTTTGAATTACCGTCAGGGGGCCTTAGTGGGGCCAACGTCCTGACTTTC.